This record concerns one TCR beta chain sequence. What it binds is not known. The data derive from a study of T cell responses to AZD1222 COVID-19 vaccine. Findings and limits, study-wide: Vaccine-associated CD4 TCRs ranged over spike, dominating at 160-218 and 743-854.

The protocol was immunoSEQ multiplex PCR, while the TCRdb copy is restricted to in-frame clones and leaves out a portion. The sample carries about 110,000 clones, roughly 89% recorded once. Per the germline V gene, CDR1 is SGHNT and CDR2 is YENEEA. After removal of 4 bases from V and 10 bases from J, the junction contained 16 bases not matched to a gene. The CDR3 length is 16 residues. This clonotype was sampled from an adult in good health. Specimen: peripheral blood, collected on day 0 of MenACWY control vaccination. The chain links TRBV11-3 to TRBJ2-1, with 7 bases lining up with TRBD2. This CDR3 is CASSSSARGFFNEQFF. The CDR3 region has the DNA TGTGCCAGCAGCTCATCGGCGCGGGGGTTTTTTAACGAGCAGTTCTTC.